This TCR beta chain was identified during a study of T cells in Graves' hyperthyroidism and ophthalmopathy. Study-level points and caveats: Ophthalmopathy onset followed model prediction by a median approximately 5.9 months.

Note on this clonotype: What it binds is not known.

Regions amplified from RNA transcripts were the TCR beta CDR3 regions. Initially, a first-round RT-PCR of the TCR CDR3 employed the HTBI primer set. TCRdb recomputed calls from the multiplex PCR reads with MiXCR, one row per CDR3 protein. The table lists roughly 750,000 distinct CDR3 sequences, around 17% of them singletons. Trimming pared 5 bases from V and 5 bases from J, leaving 9 bases between. The CDR3 spans 12 residues. The germline V gene encodes CDR1 SGHRS and CDR2 YFSETQ. The hyperthyroidism patients had all been newly diagnosed, and their disease duration was under 2 months. Their ages ranged from 18 to 65 years. Each diagnosis drew on symptoms, thyroxine, TRAb, thyroid ultrasound and orbital computed tomography findings. PBMCs were obtained from over 8.5 ml fresh peripheral blood.

The sequence derives from a man between 18 and 29 years old with Graves' hyperthyroidism. The genes are TRBV5-1 and TRBJ2-3; a possible D gene is TRBD1 (5 bases). Sequencing input: blood. CDR3 amino acids: CASRGLRDTQYF. The CDR3 region has the DNA TGCGCCAGCAGGGGGCTGCGAGATACGCAGTATTTT.